A single sample gave rise to the 7 T cell receptor beta chains below, sequenced in a study of cytomegalovirus exposure and HLA in healthy donors. The study ran its PCR with 60 Vbeta and 13 Jbeta primers. Profiling relied on immunoSEQ multiplex PCR, and the TCRdb table lists in-frame clones only, not all of them. The table lists around 300,000 clones, over 85% of them singletons, with approximately 2.2% in the top ten. Sequencing input: PBMCs. The receptors derive from a woman aged 18 to 35 in good health and CMV-seronegative.

The chain employs TRBV27 and TRBJ2-3, with TRBD2 identical over 8 bases. V lost 6 bases, J lost 1 base, and 0 bases stayed unmatched. The CDR3 is 13 residues long. Germline CDR1 reads MNHEY; CDR2 reads SMNVEV (reference sequence). The CDR3 sequence: CASRTSGTDTQYF. As DNA, the CDR3 is TGTGCCAGCAGGACTAGCGGCACAGATACGCAGTATTTT.

The rearrangement links TRBV11-3 to TRBJ1-1; D unresolved. The CDR3 totals 14 residues. Trimming stripped 5 bases from V and 2 bases from J, with 12 bases between. The germline gives CDR1 SGHNT, CDR2 YENEEA. CDR3 sequence (DNA): TGTGCCAGCAGCCCAGGCCCGGCTAACACTGAAGCTTTCTTT. This encodes CASSPGPANTEAFF. Looking up the rest from reference TRBV11-3 and TRBJ1-1 gives the full variable domain: EAGVVQSPRYKIIEKKQPVAFWCNPISGHNTLYWYLQNLGQGPELLIRYENEEAVDDSQLPKDRFSAERLKGVDSTLKIQPAELGDSAVYLCASSPGPANTEAFFGQGTRLTVV.

This chain connects TRBV6-1 to TRBJ1-1; the match to TRBD1 covers 7 bases. Germline V lookup: CDR1 MNHNS, CDR2 SASEGT. V was clipped by 7 bases and J by 4 bases; unmatched bases: 6. The CDR3 loop spans 13 amino acids. CDR3 coding DNA: TGTGCCAGCACTCTGACAGGGAGCACTGAAGCTTTCTTT. Translation gives CASTLTGSTEAFF.

V gene TRBV9 combines with J gene TRBJ2-1; 8 bases are a match to TRBD2. The ends lost 4 bases at V and 6 bases at J; junction bases unmatched: 6. The length of the CDR3 is 14 residues. Germline CDR1 SGDLS, CDR2 YYNGEE. DNA for the CDR3: TGTGCCAGCAGCTCCGGGGGGGCCGGCAATGAGCAGTTCTTC. Residues: CASSSGGAGNEQFF.

The count of this clone is one. The V and J genes are TRBV7-2 and TRBJ2-7, with 7 bases aligning to TRBD1. V lost 6 bases to trimming and J lost 1 base; unmatched junction nucleotides: 9. CDR3 length equals 15 residues. Germline values: CDR1 SGHTA, CDR2 FQGNSA. The CDR3 nucleotides read TGTGCCAGCAGTGAGGAGAGGGACAGTTCCTACGAGCAGTACTTC. Translation gives CASSEERDSSYEQYF.

This clone has just a few counts. The rearrangement links TRBV6-4 to TRBJ2-3; 9 bases map to TRBD2. Trimming cost V 4 bases and J 6 bases; bases outside gene matches: 8. The CDR3 runs to 15 residues. Germline V lookup: CDR1 MRHNA, CDR2 SNTAGT. The CDR3 nucleotides are TGTGCCAGCAGTGCTTCTGGCGGGGGGGCCGATACGCAGTATTTT. Translation: CASSASGGGADTQYF.

The chain has TRBV29-1 and TRBJ1-4; D gene uncertain. This CDR3 contains 13 residues. V lost 4 bases, J lost 8 bases, and 14 bases lay in between. The V gene's germline CDR1 is SQVTM and CDR2 ANQGSEA. CDR3 sequence reads: CSVGVSSGEKLFF. The CDR3 nucleotides read TGCAGCGTTGGGGTCTCCAGCGGAGAAAAACTGTTTTTT.